This is a list of T cell receptor beta chains from one sample in a study of T cells in Graves' hyperthyroidism and ophthalmopathy. A single record per CDR3 protein comes from TCRdb applying MiXCR to the multiplex PCR reads. The sample carries about 400,000 distinct CDR3 sequences, more than 13% recorded once. Input material: blood. These receptors all come from a man aged 45 to 65 with Graves' ophthalmopathy. CDR3s include the opening cysteine and the closing phenylalanine or tryptophan. The order of the fields is clone size, V gene, D gene, J gene, CDR3 protein, CDR3 DNA. D genes are given only for firm matches. Size is omitted from some rows. Given values are once, few, many or a class for expanded clones.

abundance: NA; v_gene: TRBV7-9; d_gene: NA; j_gene: TRBJ2-5; CDR3aa: CASSRNGGSETQYF; CDR3nt: TGTGCCAGCAGCCGGAACGGCGGGTCGGAGACCCAGTACTTC
abundance: many; v_gene: TRBV11-2; d_gene: NA; j_gene: TRBJ1-2; CDR3aa: CASSPGFGDHGYTF; CDR3nt: TGTGCCAGCAGCCCCGGGTTCGGGGATCATGGCTACACCTTC
abundance: many; v_gene: TRBV30; d_gene: TRBD1; j_gene: TRBJ2-3; CDR3aa: CAWSWTGRLGDTQYF; CDR3nt: TGTGCCTGGAGTTGGACAGGGAGGTTGGGAGATACGCAGTATTTT
abundance: many; v_gene: TRBV28; d_gene: NA; j_gene: TRBJ2-3; CDR3aa: CASTEVKPTDTQYF; CDR3nt: TGTGCCAGCACTGAAGTAAAGCCCACAGATACGCAGTATTTT
abundance: NA; v_gene: TRBV3-1; d_gene: NA; j_gene: TRBJ2-3; CDR3aa: CASSRGVYTQYF; CDR3nt: TGTGCCAGCAGCCGGGGGGTGTACACGCAGTATTTT
abundance: NA; v_gene: TRBV28; d_gene: NA; j_gene: TRBJ2-5; CDR3aa: CASSRVEETQYF; CDR3nt: TGTGCCAGCAGTAGGGTGGAGGAGACCCAGTACTTC
abundance: many; v_gene: TRBV5-1; d_gene: TRBD1; j_gene: TRBJ2-2; CDR3aa: CASSPGQDANTGELFF; CDR3nt: TGCGCCAGCAGTCCCGGACAGGACGCGAACACCGGGGAGCTGTTTTTT
abundance: many; v_gene: TRBV30; d_gene: TRBD1; j_gene: TRBJ2-5; CDR3aa: CAWRTRTGQYPRETQYF; CDR3nt: TGTGCCTGGAGGACAAGGACAGGTCAATACCCCAGAGAGACCCAGTACTTC
abundance: many; v_gene: TRBV3-1; d_gene: TRBD1; j_gene: TRBJ2-7; CDR3aa: CASSQGQGSSYEQYF; CDR3nt: TGTGCCAGCAGCCAAGGACAGGGTAGCTCCTACGAGCAGTACTTC
abundance: many; v_gene: TRBV30; d_gene: TRBD2; j_gene: TRBJ2-7; CDR3aa: CAWSTIAGGSNEQYF; CDR3nt: TGTGCCTGGAGCACAATAGCGGGAGGGAGTAACGAGCAGTACTTC
abundance: many; v_gene: TRBV4-1; d_gene: NA; j_gene: TRBJ2-5; CDR3aa: CASSQGASGEETQYF; CDR3nt: TGCGCCAGCAGCCAAGGAGCTTCGGGGGAAGAGACCCAGTACTTC
abundance: many; v_gene: TRBV20-1; d_gene: TRBD2; j_gene: TRBJ2-5; CDR3aa: CSARPTSGQETQYF; CDR3nt: TGCAGTGCTAGACCGACTAGCGGGCAAGAGACCCAGTACTTC
abundance: many; v_gene: TRBV20-1; d_gene: NA; j_gene: TRBJ1-4; CDR3aa: CSAPGGLTNEKLFF; CDR3nt: TGCAGTGCCCCCGGGGGCCTAACTAATGAAAAACTGTTTTTT
abundance: NA; v_gene: TRBV5-1; d_gene: TRBD2; j_gene: TRBJ2-3; CDR3aa: CASSAIAGDVNTQYF; CDR3nt: TGTGCCAGCAGCGCTATAGCGGGAGATGTAAATACGCAGTATTTT
abundance: few; v_gene: TRBV7-2; d_gene: TRBD2; j_gene: TRBJ2-5; CDR3aa: CASSPPPGGGYGAQYF; CDR3nt: TGTGCCAGCAGCCCTCCCCCCGGCGGGGGGTATGGGGCCCAGTACTTC
abundance: many; v_gene: TRBV11-2; d_gene: NA; j_gene: TRBJ2-1; CDR3aa: CASSLPVPSYNEQFF; CDR3nt: TGTGCCAGCAGCTTACCGGTACCCTCCTACAATGAGCAGTTCTTC
abundance: many; v_gene: TRBV20-1; d_gene: TRBD1; j_gene: TRBJ1-5; CDR3aa: CSARDTGGGQPQHF; CDR3nt: TGCAGTGCTAGAGATACAGGGGGAGGCCAGCCCCAGCATTTT
abundance: many; v_gene: TRBV27; d_gene: NA; j_gene: TRBJ2-7; CDR3aa: CASRSGAGDPRRRYEQYF; CDR3nt: TGTGCCAGTCGTTCAGGGGCGGGGGACCCCCGAAGACGCTACGAGCAGTACTTC
abundance: many; v_gene: TRBV4-1; d_gene: NA; j_gene: TRBJ1-1; CDR3aa: CASSPRDTTVETEAFF; CDR3nt: TGCGCCAGCAGCCCCCGGGACACCACTGTAGAAACTGAAGCTTTCTTT
abundance: many; v_gene: TRBV7-9; d_gene: TRBD1; j_gene: TRBJ2-3; CDR3aa: CASRRTGDFADTQYF; CDR3nt: TGTGCCAGCAGACGGACAGGGGATTTTGCTGATACGCAGTATTTT
abundance: NA; v_gene: TRBV20-1; d_gene: NA; j_gene: TRBJ2-7; CDR3aa: CSARDLGLRGPRTYEQYF; CDR3nt: TGCAGTGCTAGAGATCTGGGACTGAGAGGGCCCAGAACCTACGAGCAGTACTTC
abundance: many; v_gene: TRBV18; d_gene: TRBD2; j_gene: TRBJ2-5; CDR3aa: CASSPPPGLAGAGTQYF; CDR3nt: TGTGCCAGCTCACCACCGCCCGGACTAGCGGGAGCGGGGACCCAGTACTTC
abundance: many; v_gene: TRBV29-1; d_gene: TRBD2; j_gene: TRBJ2-3; CDR3aa: CSVTGLAGGTDTQYF; CDR3nt: TGCAGCGTTACAGGACTAGCGGGGGGCACAGATACGCAGTATTTT
abundance: NA; v_gene: TRBV6-1; d_gene: NA; j_gene: TRBJ1-2; CDR3aa: CASIARTNFRYGYTF; CDR3nt: TGTGCCAGCATTGCCAGGACCAATTTTAGATATGGCTACACCTTC
abundance: many; v_gene: TRBV29-1; d_gene: TRBD1; j_gene: TRBJ2-7; CDR3aa: CSVGQGALSEQYF; CDR3nt: TGCAGCGTTGGGCAGGGGGCATTGAGCGAGCAGTACTTC
abundance: many; v_gene: TRBV27; d_gene: TRBD2; j_gene: TRBJ2-1; CDR3aa: CASSLTSAIYNEQFF; CDR3nt: TGTGCCAGCAGTTTAACTAGCGCAATCTACAATGAGCAGTTCTTC
abundance: many; v_gene: TRBV18; d_gene: NA; j_gene: TRBJ2-3; CDR3aa: CASSPRGSRTGAETQYF; CDR3nt: TGTGCCAGCTCACCACGCGGATCACGGACTGGGGCGGAGACGCAGTATTTT
abundance: many; v_gene: TRBV5-1; d_gene: TRBD2; j_gene: TRBJ2-1; CDR3aa: CASSLLAGKGDEQFF; CDR3nt: TGCGCCAGCAGCTTACTAGCGGGAAAAGGCGATGAGCAGTTCTTC
abundance: NA; v_gene: TRBV19; d_gene: NA; j_gene: TRBJ1-3; CDR3aa: CASRDVGNTIYF; CDR3nt: TGTGCCAGCCGGGACGTGGGAAACACCATATATTTT
abundance: many; v_gene: TRBV28; d_gene: NA; j_gene: TRBJ2-4; CDR3aa: CANRAGLKNIQYF; CDR3nt: TGTGCCAACAGGGCCGGACTCAAAAACATTCAGTACTTC
abundance: NA; v_gene: TRBV10-3; d_gene: NA; j_gene: TRBJ2-7; CDR3aa: CAISDRGRGYEQYF; CDR3nt: TGTGCCATCAGTGACCGTGGCAGGGGCTACGAGCAGTACTTC
abundance: many; v_gene: TRBV3-1; d_gene: NA; j_gene: TRBJ2-1; CDR3aa: CASSQELEQFF; CDR3nt: TGTGCCAGCAGCCAAGAGCTTGAGCAGTTCTTC
abundance: NA; v_gene: TRBV11-3; d_gene: NA; j_gene: TRBJ2-2; CDR3aa: CASSLNLAHTGELFF; CDR3nt: TGTGCCAGCAGCTTAAACCTAGCCCACACCGGGGAGCTGTTTTTT
abundance: few; v_gene: TRBV6-1; d_gene: TRBD1; j_gene: TRBJ1-1; CDR3aa: CASFPTGVNTEAFF; CDR3nt: TGTGCCAGCTTTCCGACAGGGGTGAACACTGAAGCTTTCTTT
abundance: many; v_gene: TRBV28; d_gene: NA; j_gene: TRBJ1-2; CDR3aa: CASSLANLTAAYGYTF; CDR3nt: TGTGCCAGCAGTTTAGCAAACTTAACGGCGGCTTATGGCTACACCTTC
abundance: NA; v_gene: TRBV6-1; d_gene: NA; j_gene: TRBJ2-5; CDR3aa: CASRQGFETQYF; CDR3nt: TGTGCCAGCAGACAGGGTTTCGAGACCCAGTACTTC
abundance: many; v_gene: TRBV29-1; d_gene: NA; j_gene: TRBJ2-1; CDR3aa: CSVDMVNEQFF; CDR3nt: TGCAGCGTTGATATGGTCAATGAGCAGTTCTTC
abundance: many; v_gene: TRBV30; d_gene: TRBD1; j_gene: TRBJ1-1; CDR3aa: CAWSAQGATAFF; CDR3nt: TGTGCCTGGAGTGCACAGGGGGCGACTGCTTTCTTT
abundance: many; v_gene: TRBV2; d_gene: NA; j_gene: TRBJ2-5; CDR3aa: CASIPNPGLEETQYF; CDR3nt: TGTGCCAGCATACCCAACCCGGGACTGGAAGAGACCCAGTACTTC
abundance: few; v_gene: TRBV7-2; d_gene: NA; j_gene: TRBJ2-1; CDR3aa: CASSPRGGGGSYNEQFF; CDR3nt: TGTGCCAGCAGCCCCCGAGGTGGGGGTGGGTCCTACAATGAGCAGTTCTTC
abundance: many; v_gene: TRBV30; d_gene: NA; j_gene: TRBJ1-2; CDR3aa: CAWSVDRSYGYTF; CDR3nt: TGTGCCTGGAGTGTAGACAGATCCTATGGCTACACCTTC